This is a list of T cell receptor beta chains from one sample in a study of a mutant IDH1 vaccine in newly diagnosed glioma. Profiled with immunoSEQ multiplex PCR; TCRdb holds only in-frame clones, not every one. This sample has tens of thousands of clones, with around 77% found just once. These receptors have no known antigen. The sequenced sample was PBMCs, obtained from a glioma patient whose treatment included an IDH1 peptide vaccine. Source of these receptors: a woman younger than 30 with glioma. Both conserved end residues are part of each CDR3. D genes are given only for firm matches. Rows give clone size only sometimes, using once, few, many, or a class for an expanded clone.

NA	TRBV5-1	TRBJ1-2	TRBD1	TGCGCCAGCAGCTTGGAGCGACAGGGACTCTATGGCTACACCTTC	CASSLERQGLYGYTF
NA	TRBV6-6	TRBJ2-7	TRBD2	TGTGCCAGCAGTGGGTCTAGCGGGGGGTCGGCCTACGAGCAGTACTTC	CASSGSSGGSAYEQYF
NA	TRBV29-1	TRBJ2-5	TRBD2	TGCAGCGTTCGACCTAGCGGCTTCCGCCAAGAGACCCAGTACTTC	CSVRPSGFRQETQYF
NA	TRBV19	TRBJ1-5	TRBD1	TGTGCCAGTAGTACCCGGGACAGTAGTAATCAGCCCCAGCATTTT	CASSTRDSSNQPQHF
NA	TRBV10-3	TRBJ1-1	NA	TGTGCCATCAGAGTCGGCAACACTGAAGCTTTCTTT	CAIRVGNTEAFF
NA	TRBV10-3	TRBJ2-2	NA	TGTGCCACGGGACACCAGGGCACCGGGGAGCTGTTTTTT	CATGHQGTGELFF
NA	TRBV14	TRBJ1-1	NA	TGTGCCAGCAGCCCAGAAGCGGGTCCCGAGAGGGGCGAAGCTTTCTTT	CASSPEAGPERGEAFF
NA	TRBV14	TRBJ1-1	NA	TGTGCCAGCAGCCAGACTCGCCCCCTTACAGGGATGAACACTGAAGCTTTCTTT	CASSQTRPLTGMNTEAFF
few	TRBV6-5	TRBJ1-1	TRBD1	TGTGCCAGCAGTTGGACAGGGGAGGGCACTGAAGCTTTCTTT	CASSWTGEGTEAFF
NA	TRBV5-1	TRBJ2-5	TRBD1	TGCGCCAGCAGCTACGGACAGGGACGCCCAGAGACCCAGTACTTC	CASSYGQGRPETQYF
medium-sized	TRBV7-7	TRBJ2-5	TRBD2	TGTGCTAGCAGCCCCAGCGGGAAAGAAGAGACCCAGTACTTC	CASSPSGKEETQYF
hyperexpanded	TRBV7-8	TRBJ2-7	TRBD2	TGTGCCAGCAGCCATAGTCGGTCTAGCGGGACCTACGAGCAGTACTTC	CASSHSRSSGTYEQYF
NA	TRBV30	TRBJ1-2	TRBD1	TGTGCCTGGAGCGGGACAGGGATAGGCGGCTACACCTTC	CAWSGTGIGGYTF